The sequence of this T cell receptor (beta chain) was determined in a study of cytomegalovirus exposure and HLA in healthy donors. Study as a whole: A data release that came early held 80 million to 95 million unique TCRs from HLA-typed donors. Overall study findings and caveats: TCR sequences were mostly rare, though some public TCRs occurred in many donors.

CDR1 MNHEY and CDR2 SMNVEV come from the germline V gene (reference sequence). V shed 8 bases, J shed 6 bases, and the junction held 6 bases outside the gene matches. This CDR3 has 13 residues. Note on this clone: The antigen is undetermined.

Primers for the PCR totalled 60 Vbeta and 13 Jbeta. Only in-frame clones appear in the TCRdb table, and some are missing; sequencing was by immunoSEQ multiplex PCR. Here the sample spans roughly 100,000 clones, around 80% being singletons. J is TRBJ1-2 and V is TRBV27, with 10 bases fitting TRBD1. The source material was PBMCs. This sequence was found in a male donor in good health and CMV-seronegative. The CDR3 DNA is TGTGCCAGCGGCTCCGGGACAGGGGATGGCTACACCTTC. As protein: CASGSGTGDGYTF.